The count of the clone carrying this TCR beta chain is one. Participants in the exposed group had met a COVID-19 case in the 2 weeks before joining the study. V dropped 7 bases and J dropped 4 bases, with 14 bases sitting between them. Germline CDR1 and CDR2: LNHDA and SQIVND (reference sequence). CDR3 size: 14 residues. This entry is derived from a study of blood T cell repertoires in COVID-19. Background on the study: Sources were T cells, B-cell-depleted T cells, or PBMCs; the material itself was cDNA or gDNA.

This table comes from immunoSEQ multiplex PCR, and its TCRdb copy is limited to in-frame clones, with some not included. The repertoire holds roughly 240,000 clones, with around four fifths as singletons. The sequenced sample was PBMCs or T cells enriched from blood (not recorded which). This clonotype originated in a woman in her 40s who had been exposed to COVID-19. The chain joins TRBV19 to TRBJ1-5, with D possibly matching TRBD1 (6 bases). In DNA, the CDR3 is TGTGCCAGTAATAGCAGGGGCGATAATCAGCCCCAGCATTTT. Translation: CASNSRGDNQPQHF.